The next 30 T cell receptor beta chains were all read from a single sample in a study of glioma-infiltrating T cells. TCR alpha and beta CDR3 regions were amplified from RNA using iRepertoire nested multiplex PCR. A single record per CDR3 protein comes from TCRdb applying MiXCR to the multiplex PCR reads. The sample yields under 20,000 distinct CDR3 sequences, roughly 50% seen once. The sample was glioma tissue, nonneoplastic brain tissue, or PBMCs (not recorded which). These receptors were taken from a human donor with low-grade glioma or glioblastoma, undergoing nonglioma brain surgery, or in good health (not recorded which).

This chain links TRBV20-1 with TRBJ2-1; no firm D call. The DNA end lines up better with TRBJ2-7; the J call may be wrong. CDR3 length: 14 residues. Per the germline V gene, CDR1 is DFQATT and CDR2 is SNEGSKA (reference sequence). The CDR3 loop is CSASGVYPSYEQYF. CDR3 nucleotide sequence: TGCAGTGCTAGTGGGGTTTACCCGTCCTACGAGCAGTACTTC.

The genes are TRBV7-6 and TRBJ2-7, with D hard to call. The CDR3 loop spans 15 amino acids. From germline, CDR1 is SGHVS and CDR2 FNYEAQ. V lost 5 bases, J lost 2 bases, and 16 bases lay in between. This CDR3 reads CASSPRVGGTYEQYF. CDR3 nucleotides: TGTGCCAGCAGCCCCCGGGTTGGCGGTACCTACGAGCAGTACTTC.

The chain joins TRBV6-2 or TRBV6-3 to TRBJ2-3; perhaps TRBD1 as D (6 bases). The CDR3 covers 13 residues. Between the trimmed V and J ends, which lost 0 bases and 8 bases, there was a span of 9 bases. Germline V gene lookup returns CDR1 MNHEY and CDR2 SVGEGT. The CDR3 nucleotides are TGTGCCAGCAGTTACTCTCCCAGGGGTACGCAGTATTTT. It encodes CASSYSPRGTQYF.

The gene calls are TRBV6-2 or TRBV6-3 and TRBJ2-3, with TRBD1 identical over 7 bases. CDR3 size: 11 residues. The germline CDR1 and CDR2 sequences are MNHEY and SVGEGT. J was trimmed by 10 bases and V by 2 bases; bases with no gene match: 0. The CDR3 DNA sequence: TGTGCCAGCAGTTACGGGACAGCGCAGTATTTT. Residues: CASSYGTAQYF.

The CDR3 coding sequence is TGTGCCTGGAGGCTACGGGACAGGGGATTAGCCGGGGAGCTGTTTTTT. This gives the protein CAWRLRDRGLAGELFF. V gene TRBV30 combines with J gene TRBJ2-2; 10 nucleotides match TRBD1. V lost 3 bases to trimming and J lost 6 bases; unmatched junction nucleotides: 10. CDR3 length: 16 amino acids. Germline V lookup: CDR1 GTSNPN, CDR2 SVGIG (reference sequence).

The chain has TRBV6-5 and TRBJ2-2; TRBD2 matches at 10 bases. The ends lost 0 bases at V and 3 bases at J; junction bases unmatched: 4. Germline CDR1 and CDR2: MNHEY and SVGAGI. The CDR3 length is 17 residues. This CDR3 is CASSYSPSGSDTGELFF. For the CDR3, the DNA is TGTGCCAGCAGTTACTCGCCTAGCGGGAGTGACACCGGGGAGCTGTTTTTT.

This clonotype is labeled as medium-sized. The chain joins TRBV20-1 to TRBJ2-7, with 7 bases identical to TRBD1. The J segment lost 2 bases and the V segment lost 4 bases, leaving 8 bases of the junction unmatched. There are 14 residues in the CDR3. The V gene's germline CDR1 is DFQATT and CDR2 SNEGSKA (reference sequence). The CDR3 reads CSAIPGTAAYEQYF. The CDR3 nucleotides read TGCAGTGCTATCCCCGGGACAGCCGCCTACGAGCAGTACTTC.

In its sample, this clonotype was seen many times. The V and J genes are TRBV10-3 and TRBJ2-7; maybe TRBD2 (6 bases). Trimming took off 2 bases at V and 9 bases at J, with 11 bases between the two ends. Germline V gene data show CDR1 as ENHRY and CDR2 as SYGVKD. This CDR3 region has 12 residues. This chain's CDR3 is CAISETASVQYF. The CDR3 nucleotides read TGTGCCATCAGTGAGACTGCTAGCGTGCAGTACTTC.

This clonotype was seen repeatedly, ten times or more. The chain links TRBV7-3 to TRBJ2-7; the D gene is possibly TRBD2 (5 bases). This CDR3 has 16 residues. Germline lookup yields CDR1 SGHTA and CDR2 FQGTGA. V gave up 3 bases and J gave up 2 bases, with 17 bases separating them. The CDR3 loop is CASSFPRSGWAYEQYF. CDR3 bases: TGTGCCAGCAGCTTTCCCCGCAGCGGTTGGGCCTACGAGCAGTACTTC.

This clonotype was observed a few times. The V call is TRBV6-6, the J call TRBJ2-5, with D uncertain. The CDR3 covers 14 residues. Trimming left V 2 bases short and J 2 bases short, with 9 bases between. CDR1 and CDR2 from the germline V gene are MNHNY and SVGAGI (reference sequence). The CDR3 sequence: CASSYRWTQETQYF. CDR3 DNA: TGTGCCAGCAGTTACCGATGGACGCAAGAGACCCAGTACTTC.

As concerns this clonotype: A much larger clonotype is one base distant, so this may be a read error. The rearrangement links TRBV7-9 to TRBJ1-1, with 12 bases matching TRBD1. The CDR3 has 16 amino acids. J gave up 4 bases and V 7 bases, and 10 bases lay outside the gene matches. CDR1 is SEHNR, CDR2 FQNEAQ, per germline (reference sequence). CDR3 DNA sequence: TGTGCCAGCATCGGGGGGACAGGGGGCTATGGCACTGAAGCTTTCTTT. Translation: CASIGGTGGYGTEAFF. The entire variable domain, with the rest obtained from reference TRBV7-9 and TRBJ1-1, is as follows: DTGVSQNPRHKITKRGQNVTFRCDPISEHNRLYWYRQTLGQGPEFLTYFQNEAQLEKSRLLSDRFSAERPKGSFSTLEIQRTEQGDSAMYLCASIGGTGGYGTEAFFGQGTRLTVV.

Comment on this clonotype: At one end the junction does not follow the germline gene, possibly because of a read error. The chain employs TRBV25-1 and TRBJ2-2, with 11 bases identical to TRBD2. This CDR3 is 16 amino acids long. Germline loops: CDR1 MGHDK, CDR2 SYGVNS. The CDR3 here is CAISDPSGRKTGELFF. The CDR3 bases are TGTGCCATCAGTGACCCTAGCGGGAGGAAGACCGGGGAGCTGTTTTTT.

As DNA, the CDR3 is TGCAGCGGACTAGCGGGAGGGGCGGAGACCCAGTACTTC. Encoded protein: CSGLAGGAETQYF. V usage is TRBV29-1 and J usage is TRBJ2-5, with TRBD2 matching 14 bases. CDR1 is SQVTM, CDR2 ANQGSEA, per germline. Trimming removed 7 bases from V and 5 bases from J; junction bases left unmatched: 3. This CDR3 contains 13 residues.

This clonotype occurred a few times. V is TRBV4-1 and J is TRBJ1-2, with TRBD1 matching 7 bases. This CDR3 is built from 15 residues. Germline V gene sequence: CDR1 MGHRA, CDR2 YSYEKL. With 0 bases clipped from V and 7 bases from J, the junction kept 8 bases outside the gene matches. The CDR3 DNA is TGCGCCAGCAGCCAAGATCTCAATGACAGGGTTGGCTACACCTTC. This gives the protein CASSQDLNDRVGYTF.

As regards this clonotype: A much larger clone sits a single nucleotide away, making a read error possible. CDR3 nucleotides: TGTGCCAGCAGTCCGACTAGCGGGGGGGTGCATAAGCAGTTCTTC. Translated, it gives CASSPTSGGVHKQFF. This sequence joins TRBV2 and TRBJ2-1; 14 positions agree with TRBD2. The CDR3 loop spans 15 amino acids. Germline V gene lookup returns CDR1 SNHLY and CDR2 FYNNEI. V lost 5 bases, J lost 11 bases, and 8 bases stayed unmatched.

The chain is built from TRBV6-1 and TRBJ2-3; 8 positions agree with TRBD2. The CDR3 totals 16 residues. Germline assignment: CDR1 MNHNS and CDR2 SASEGT. The V gene end was trimmed by 4 bases and the J gene end by 2 bases; junction bases not matched to a gene: 8. CDR3 sequence: CASSARSGGTTDTQYF. CDR3 sequence (DNA): TGTGCCAGCAGTGCCCGTTCGGGGGGGACCACAGATACGCAGTATTTT.

This clonotype was seen only a few times. This chain connects TRBV6-2 or TRBV6-3 to TRBJ1-1; D is unresolved. This CDR3 has 13 residues. The V gene's germline CDR1 is MNHEY and CDR2 SVGEGT. The germline V and J ends were trimmed by 0 bases and 10 bases, with 12 bases remaining between them. CDR3 DNA: TGTGCCAGCAGTTACTCTCGCCTTGGTGTAGCTTTCTTT. As protein: CASSYSRLGVAFF.

This chain links TRBV27 with TRBJ1-2; 8 nucleotides align to TRBD1. The CDR3 totals 13 residues. Germline V gene data show CDR1 as MNHEY and CDR2 as SMNVEV (reference sequence). J was trimmed by 8 bases and V by 6 bases; bases with no gene match: 8. The chain's CDR3 is CASRARQGTGYTF. DNA for the CDR3: TGTGCCAGCAGGGCCCGACAGGGGACGGGCTACACCTTC.

This clonotype came up a few times. The chain recombines TRBV27 with TRBJ1-1, with TRBD1 matching 8 bases. V was pared by 5 bases and J by 5 bases, with 10 bases of the junction left unmatched. This CDR3 spans 15 amino acids. Germline-derived CDR1 and CDR2 are MNHEY and SMNVEV (reference sequence). The CDR3 here is CASSPRTGQRTEAFF. The CDR3, as DNA: TGTGCCAGCAGTCCCCGGACAGGGCAGAGGACTGAAGCTTTCTTT.

This chain links TRBV18 with TRBJ2-7; TRBD1 might be the D (5 bases). Trimming stripped 3 bases from V and 6 bases from J, with 9 bases between. The CDR3 runs to 12 residues. From germline, CDR1 is KGHSH and CDR2 LQKENI. CDR3 bases: TGTGCCAGCTCACCGGGGCGAAGCGAGCAGTACTTC. It translates to CASSPGRSEQYF.

This chain links TRBV18 with TRBJ1-2; D is undetermined. The CDR3 runs to 15 residues. The germline gives CDR1 KGHSH, CDR2 LQKENI. V gave up 2 bases and J gave up 2 bases, with 12 bases separating them. Here the CDR3 reads CASSPSVGSNYGYTF. The CDR3 DNA reads TGTGCCAGCTCACCATCGGTAGGCTCCAACTATGGCTACACCTTC.

The V gene is TRBV6-1, the J gene TRBJ2-1; 14 bases map to TRBD2. CDR1 is MNHNS, CDR2 SASEGT, per germline. CDR3 size: 15 residues. V lost 1 base to trimming and J lost 7 bases; unmatched junction nucleotides: 0. The DNA of the CDR3 is TGTGCCAGCAGTGAAGGGACTAGCGGGAGGAATGAGCAGTTCTTC. As protein: CASSEGTSGRNEQFF.

The chain is built from TRBV6-6 and TRBJ2-5; TRBD2 might be the D (6 bases). Germline lookup yields CDR1 MNHNY and CDR2 SVGAGI (reference sequence). The CDR3 covers 14 residues. CDR3 DNA sequence: TGTGTTAGCAGTTACGTGGGGGGTCAAGAGACCCAGTACTTC. Its translation is CVSSYVGGQETQYF.

The V and J genes are TRBV19 and TRBJ2-1; 9 nucleotides agree with TRBD2. Trimming removed 4 bases from V and 0 bases from J; junction bases left unmatched: 4. Germline values: CDR1 LNHDA, CDR2 SQIVND (reference sequence). The CDR3 is 16 residues long. CDR3 nucleotide sequence: TGTGCCAGTAGTACCCTAGCGGGGATCTCCTACAATGAGCAGTTCTTC. Translating gives CASSTLAGISYNEQFF.

This clonotype was recorded a few times. The chain joins TRBV27 to TRBJ1-1, with D maybe TRBD1 (5 bases). The germline V and J ends were trimmed by 1 base and 1 base, with 10 bases remaining between them. The CDR3 runs 15 residues. Germline CDR1 MNHEY, CDR2 SMNVEV (reference sequence). The CDR3 bases are TGTGCCAGCAGTTTATTCGGGGGGACGAACACTGAAGCTTTCTTT. This codes for CASSLFGGTNTEAFF.

V usage is TRBV28 and J usage is TRBJ1-1; 9 bases line up with TRBD1. Trimming at V came to 6 bases and at J to 4 bases, leaving 6 bases not matched to a gene. This CDR3 is 14 amino acids long. The germline V gene encodes CDR1 MDHEN and CDR2 SYDVKM. The CDR3 loop reads CASRPGQGFTEAFF. In DNA form, the CDR3 reads TGTGCCAGCAGACCCGGACAGGGGTTCACTGAAGCTTTCTTT.

This clonotype was seen only once. The chain couples TRBV20-1 to TRBJ1-1; D might be TRBD1 (5 bases). V lost 2 bases to trimming and J lost 5 bases, with 15 bases between them. The CDR3 covers 14 residues. Germline lookup yields CDR1 DFQATT and CDR2 SNEGSKA (reference sequence). The CDR3 region is CSARKPFTGTEAFF. The DNA for the CDR3 is TGCAGTGCTAGAAAACCCTTCACAGGTACTGAAGCTTTCTTT.

The rearrangement uses TRBV27 and TRBJ1-6; no firm D call. V lost 2 bases and J lost 8, with 7 bases in between. This CDR3 has 13 amino acids. Per the germline V gene, CDR1 is MNHEY and CDR2 is SMNVEV (reference sequence). The CDR3 protein is CASSLNGDSPLHF. For the CDR3, the DNA is TGTGCCAGCAGTTTAAATGGGGATTCACCCCTCCACTTT.

On this clonotype itself: The junction differs from germline at one of its ends, possibly a read error. The chain links TRBV6-5 to TRBJ2-5; TRBD2 matches 9 bases. The CDR3 runs 14 residues. The germline V gene encodes CDR1 MNHEY and CDR2 SVGAGI. CDR3 loop: CASSYGLAREAQYF. The DNA for the CDR3 is TGTGCCAGCAGTTACGGACTAGCGAGAGAGGCCCAGTACTTC.

The chain couples TRBV24-1 to TRBJ2-3, with 11 bases aligning to TRBD2. J lost 4 bases, V lost 0 bases, and 2 bases had no gene match. This CDR3 is built from 16 residues. Germline CDR1 and CDR2: KGHDR and SFDVKD. The chain's CDR3 is CATSDLTSGSPDTQYF. CDR3 DNA: TGTGCCACCAGTGATTTGACTAGCGGGAGCCCAGATACGCAGTATTTT.